Shown below are 22 T cell receptor beta chains from a single sample sequenced in a study of PD-1 blockade in classical Hodgkin lymphoma (TCRdb year 2020). The time point label corresponds to: cycle 1 day 1 (C1D1), immediately before nivolumab initiation. Relapse after autologous stem cell transplantation had occurred in all trial patients, and cohorts A, B and C were distinguished by prior brentuximab vedotin exposure. Library construction relied on the immunoSEQ multiplex PCR assay. The table was pulled from immuneACCESS by TCRdb, which kept in-frame rearrangements only. Such tables lose some clones; where checked, under half of the loss comes from unresolved V genes, and the rest has no known cause. A total of about 9,100 clones appear in this sample, about 90% of them only once. The ten biggest clones cover 12% to 15% of the sample. Sample: peripheral blood mononuclear cells (PBMCs), taken at baseline. These receptors all come from a human donor with classical Hodgkin lymphoma.

The gene calls are TRBV7-3 and TRBJ1-1; D is perhaps TRBD1 (6 bases). V lost 5 bases and J 4 bases, leaving 14 bases between the germline ends. In germline, CDR1 is SGHTA, CDR2 FQGTGA. This CDR3 contains 14 residues. The CDR3 loop is CASSTGTFTTEAFF. The CDR3 DNA reads TGTGCCAGCAGCACCGGGACATTTACCACTGAAGCTTTCTTT.

J is TRBJ2-7 and V is TRBV4-1, with D unresolved. Germline lookup yields CDR1 MGHRA and CDR2 YSYEKL. Trimming stripped 1 base from V and 3 bases from J, with 13 bases between. The CDR3 length is 15 residues. CDR3 residues: CASSQGVDHRYEQYF. CDR3 in DNA: TGCGCCAGCAGCCAAGGAGTGGACCATCGCTACGAGCAGTACTTC.

The chain uses TRBV9 and TRBJ2-7; TRBD2 matches at 11 bases. Per germline, CDR1 SGDLS and CDR2 YYNGEE. CDR3 length equals 17 residues. J was trimmed by 3 bases and V by 4 bases; bases with no gene match: 12. CDR3 bases: TGTGCCAGCAGCCCCCAGACGACTAGCGGGACTATCTACGAGCAGTACTTC. This translates into CASSPQTTSGTIYEQYF.

The chain is built from TRBV18 and TRBJ1-1; no reliable D call. V shed 0 bases and J shed 3 bases, with 11 bases lying between them. The CDR3 is 15 amino acids. Germline V gene lookup returns CDR1 KGHSH and CDR2 LQKENI. In nucleotides, the CDR3 is TGTGCCAGCTCACCACCGTCGATCAGTTACACTGAAGCTTTCTTT. Translating it yields CASSPPSISYTEAFF.

The J gene is TRBJ2-1, the V gene TRBV6-4; D remains ambiguous. The CDR3 runs 16 residues. Trimming left V 5 bases short and J 2 bases short, with 16 bases between. In germline, CDR1 is MRHNA, CDR2 SNTAGT. The CDR3 DNA follows: TGTGCCAGCAGTCAAAGAGCTAACAGCGCCTACAATGAGCAGTTCTTC. It codes for CASSQRANSAYNEQFF.

This clone was observed once. The chain employs TRBV5-1 and TRBJ2-2, with D hard to call. Trimming removed 4 bases at V and 7 bases at J, with 8 bases between. The CDR3 covers 12 residues. Germline V gene sequence: CDR1 SGHRS, CDR2 YFSETQ. The CDR3 DNA sequence: TGCGCCAGCAGCCAGGTTGGCGGGGAGCTGTTTTTT. Protein product: CASSQVGGELFF.

This chain connects TRBV12-5 to TRBJ2-2; TRBD2 matches at 10 bases. With 0 bases clipped from V and 11 bases from J, the junction kept 9 bases outside the gene matches. Germline V gene sequence: CDR1 LGHNT, CDR2 FRNRAP. The CDR3 extends over 16 amino acids. CDR3 in DNA: TGTGCTAGTGGTTTGGTAGGAGCGGCTAGCGGGAGAGAGCTGTTTTTT. Protein: CASGLVGAASGRELFF.

J is TRBJ1-6 and V is TRBV7-9; D gene ambiguous. The CDR3 consists of 15 residues. The V gene lost 1 base and the J gene lost 8 bases, with 12 bases spanning the gap. Germline-derived CDR1 and CDR2 are SEHNR and FQNEAQ (reference sequence). The CDR3 loop reads CASSLGWQIDSPLHF. The CDR3, as DNA: TGTGCCAGCAGCTTAGGATGGCAAATTGATTCACCCCTCCACTTT.

The CDR3 nucleotides read TGTGCCAGCAGCGCTAAGACAGGGAGACCCAACGTCCTGACTTTC. Translating it yields CASSAKTGRPNVLTF. This sequence joins TRBV9 and TRBJ2-6, with 7 bases lining up with TRBD1. Per the germline V gene, CDR1 is SGDLS and CDR2 is YYNGEE. With V trimmed by 3 bases and J by 8 bases, 8 bases remained unmatched. This CDR3 contains 15 residues.

The chain carries TRBV12-5 and TRBJ1-1; D possibly corresponds to TRBD1 (6 bases). The V end was cut by 3 bases, the J end by 5 bases, with 13 bases between. This CDR3 is built from 14 residues. Germline V gene sequence: CDR1 LGHNT, CDR2 FRNRAP. The CDR3 region has the DNA TGTGCTAGTGGTTTCGGGGGCACCAGAACTGAAGCTTTCTTT. Its protein is CASGFGGTRTEAFF. The variable domain in full, with the rest retrieved from reference TRBV12-5 and TRBJ1-1, is DARVTQTPRHKVTEMGQEVTMRCQPILGHNTVFWYRQTMMQGLELLAYFRNRAPLDDSGMPKDRFSAEMPDATLATLKIQPSEPRDSAVYFCASGFGGTRTEAFFGQGTRLTVV.

The J gene is TRBJ2-1, the V gene TRBV27; D not resolved. The V gene's germline CDR1 is MNHEY and CDR2 SMNVEV (reference sequence). The CDR3 has 14 amino acids. The ends were cut back, 2 bases at V and 4 bases at J, with 9 bases in the middle. The CDR3 is CASSLTAPYNEQFF. The CDR3 DNA reads as TGTGCCAGCAGTTTAACCGCACCATACAATGAGCAGTTCTTC.

V and J are TRBV6-5 and TRBJ2-7; no firm D call. CDR1 MNHEY and CDR2 SVGAGI come from the germline V gene. The CDR3 is 15 amino acids. Trimming stripped 0 bases from V and 3 bases from J, with 12 bases between. The CDR3 sequence: CASSYSPAPHYEQYF. CDR3 in DNA: TGTGCCAGCAGTTACTCACCGGCCCCCCACTACGAGCAGTACTTC.

The V and J genes are TRBV9 and TRBJ1-1, with 12 bases aligning to TRBD1. The V gene's germline CDR1 is SGDLS and CDR2 YYNGEE. V was clipped by 3 bases and J by 2 bases; unmatched bases: 11. This CDR3 has 18 amino acids. The CDR3 here is CASSGQGQGAWGNTEAFF. DNA for the CDR3: TGTGCCAGCAGCGGACAGGGACAGGGGGCGTGGGGAAACACTGAAGCTTTCTTT.

This sequence joins TRBV29-1 and TRBJ2-1; D is unclear. Trimming removed 2 bases at V and 2 bases at J, with 13 bases between. CDR1 and CDR2 (germline): SQVTM, ANQGSEA. This CDR3 has 15 residues. CDR3 DNA: TGCAGCGTTGAATACCCCTCCGTTGCCTACAATGAGCAGTTCTTC. This sequence encodes CSVEYPSVAYNEQFF.

V gene TRBV6-4 combines with J gene TRBJ1-5; D is possibly TRBD1 (5 bases). Germline values: CDR1 MRHNA, CDR2 SNTAGT. The CDR3 has 14 residues. V was shortened by 6 bases and J by 0 bases, with 9 bases between the two germline ends. The CDR3, as DNA: TGTGCCAGCAGACAGGTCTATAGCAATCAGCCCCAGCATTTT. It translates to CASRQVYSNQPQHF.

The rearrangement joins TRBV12-2 to TRBJ2-7; no check of the table's D call, TRBD1, against the DNA was made. TRBV12-2 is a documented pseudogene. This CDR3 comprises 12 residues. The CDR3 nucleotides read TGTGCAAGTCGACTGGGACATCACGAGCAGTACTTC. Its protein is CASRLGHHEQYF.

The rearrangement joins TRBV5-1 to TRBJ2-4, with 8 bases fitting TRBD1. The CDR3 runs 14 residues. Germline assignment: CDR1 SGHRS and CDR2 YFSETQ. With 0 bases clipped from V and 4 bases from J, the junction kept 0 bases outside the gene matches. The CDR3 is CASSLGQGKNIQYF. CDR3 nucleotide sequence: TGCGCCAGCAGCTTGGGACAGGGGAAAAACATTCAGTACTTC.

The CDR3 here is CASSLRGVTDTQYF. The CDR3 DNA reads as TGTGCCAGCAGCTTGCGTGGCGTCACAGATACGCAGTATTTT. The rearrangement links TRBV5-4 to TRBJ2-3; the D is unclear. This CDR3 spans 14 amino acids. CDR1 is SGHNT and CDR2 is YYREEE in the germline V gene (reference sequence). Between the trimmed V and J ends, which lost 1 base and 2 bases, there was a span of 8 bases.

This chain uses TRBV5-1 with TRBJ2-5; D is unresolved. Trimming removed 0 bases at V and 0 bases at J, with 12 bases between. The CDR3 is 16 amino acids. Germline V gene data show CDR1 as SGHRS and CDR2 as YFSETQ. The DNA of the CDR3 is TGCGCCAGCAGCTTGGGTGCCCACGGGTACCAAGAGACCCAGTACTTC. Protein sequence: CASSLGAHGYQETQYF.

This sequence joins TRBV9 and TRBJ2-5, with D perhaps given as TRBD1 or TRBD2 (6 bases each). Germline V gene lookup returns CDR1 SGDLS and CDR2 YYNGEE. This CDR3 is built from 15 residues. The V gene lost 0 bases and the J gene lost 2 bases, with 11 bases spanning the gap. CDR3 loop: CASSVVGGPQETQYF. CDR3 coding DNA: TGTGCCAGCAGCGTAGTTGGGGGGCCGCAAGAGACCCAGTACTTC.

V and J are TRBV11-2 and TRBJ2-5; D uncertain. Trimming removed 5 bases at V and 3 bases at J, with 16 bases between. The CDR3 has 15 residues. Germline values: CDR1 SGHAT, CDR2 FQNNGV. The CDR3 loop is CASSGAWGIEETQYF. The CDR3 coding sequence is TGTGCCAGCAGCGGTGCCTGGGGAATAGAAGAGACCCAGTACTTC.

This chain uses TRBV5-8 with TRBJ2-1, with a tentative D call TRBD1 (6 bases). This CDR3 comprises 18 residues. Germline-derived CDR1 and CDR2 are SGHTS and YDEGEE. Trimming took off 3 bases at V and 4 bases at J, with 23 bases between the two ends. CDR3 DNA: TGTGCCAGCAGCTGGGAACCCGGACAGCCCAAGTTTTACAATGAGCAGTTCTTC. This codes for CASSWEPGQPKFYNEQFF.